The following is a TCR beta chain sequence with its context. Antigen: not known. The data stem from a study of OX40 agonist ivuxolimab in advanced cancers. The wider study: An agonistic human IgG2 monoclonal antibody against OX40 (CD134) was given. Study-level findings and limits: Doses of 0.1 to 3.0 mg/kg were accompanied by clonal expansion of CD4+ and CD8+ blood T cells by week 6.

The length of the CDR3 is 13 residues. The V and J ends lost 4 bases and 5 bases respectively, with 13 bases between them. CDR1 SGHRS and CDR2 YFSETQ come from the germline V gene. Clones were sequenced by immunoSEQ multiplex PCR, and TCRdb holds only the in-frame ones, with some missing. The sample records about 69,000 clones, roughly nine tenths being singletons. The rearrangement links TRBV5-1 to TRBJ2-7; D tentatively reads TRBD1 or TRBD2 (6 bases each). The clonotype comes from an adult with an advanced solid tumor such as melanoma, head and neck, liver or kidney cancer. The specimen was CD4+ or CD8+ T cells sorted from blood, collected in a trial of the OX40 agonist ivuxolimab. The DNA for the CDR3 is TGCGCCAGCAGCCCACGGAGGGGGGACGAGCAGTACTTC. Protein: CASSPRRGDEQYF.